This TCR beta chain was found in a study of cytomegalovirus exposure and HLA in healthy donors. Background on the study: HLA-typed donors were the source of approximately 88 million unique TCRs held in an early data release. Study observations and caveats: There were some V segments, including TRBV6-2 and TRBV6-3, excluded as indistinguishable. By a later analysis, the bulk of CMV-associated TCR beta chains appeared HLA-restricted. TCR beta V- and J-gene trimming, according to a later analysis, was linked to a missense DCLRE1C variant.

The PCR employed 60 Vbeta primers together with 13 Jbeta primers. The protocol was immunoSEQ multiplex PCR, while the TCRdb copy is restricted to in-frame clones and leaves out a portion. The data show 150,000 to 200,000 clones, approximately 85% seen once. Germline CDR1 is MNHNY and CDR2 is SVGAGI (reference sequence). V was cut by 6 bases and J by 6 bases, with 21 bases left in between. The length of the CDR3 is 15 residues. Regarding this clone: Its antigen is still unknown.

The sequenced sample was PBMCs. The chain couples TRBV6-6 to TRBJ2-7; D is uncertain. The TCR was taken from a man between 18 and 35 years old in good health and CMV-seropositive. The CDR3: CASSLVAARYGEQYF. The CDR3 nucleotides are TGTGCCAGCAGCCTAGTGGCCGCCCGGTATGGCGAGCAGTACTTC.